The 31 T cell receptor beta chains in this list originate from one sample, sequenced in a study of CD8+ T cells in alopecia areata. Described treatment: oral pan-JAK inhibitor, 5-10 mg twice daily. RNA was isolated and reverse transcribed to cDNA, the sequencing template. TCRdb's table, derived via immunoSEQ multiplex PCR, lists solely in-frame clones and lacks some. The sample has more than 90,000 clones; 61% are singletons. Sequencing used CD8+ T cells sorted from blood, obtained at week 4, from a patient treated with tofacitinib. The receptors shown here come from a human donor with alopecia areata.

To note about this clone: Being one base from a much bigger clone, this may be a read error. The genes are TRBV7-9 and TRBJ2-2; D gene uncertain. The V end was cut by 5 bases, the J end by 5 bases, with 6 bases between. CDR3 length: 12 amino acids. Per the germline V gene, CDR1 is SEHNR and CDR2 is FQNEAQ (reference sequence). The CDR3 loop is CASSPTTGELFF. CDR3 in DNA: TGTGCCAGCAGCCCTACTACCGGGGAGCTGTTTTTT.

The genes are TRBV27 and TRBJ2-3; tentatively, D is TRBD2 (5 bases). The CDR3 sequence is 15 residues long. Germline V gene sequence: CDR1 MNHEY, CDR2 SMNVEV (reference sequence). V lost 3 bases and J 2 bases, leaving 12 bases between the germline ends. The CDR3: CASSLIAGNTDTQYF. The CDR3 coding sequence is TGTGCCAGCAGTTTGATCGCGGGTAACACAGATACGCAGTATTTT.

This rearrangement joins TRBV15 to TRBJ2-4, with 7 nucleotides matching TRBD1. Germline CDR1 is LNHNV and CDR2 is YYDKDF (reference sequence). This CDR3 has 14 amino acids. The trim removed 5 bases at V and 1 base at J, leaving 2 bases unmatched. This CDR3 is CATSPTGAKNIQYF. CDR3 nucleotide sequence: TGTGCCACCAGCCCGACAGGGGCCAAAAACATTCAGTACTTC.

This rearrangement joins TRBV7-9 to TRBJ1-4; no reliable D call. The length of the CDR3 is 13 residues. Germline values: CDR1 SEHNR, CDR2 FQNEAQ (reference sequence). Trimming stripped 3 bases from V and 3 bases from J, with 5 bases between. The CDR3 reads CASSLPANEKLFF. CDR3 in DNA: TGTGCCAGCAGCTTGCCAGCTAATGAAAAACTGTTTTTT.

The rearrangement uses TRBV10-3 and TRBJ2-7; TRBD1 agrees at 7 bases. CDR1 is ENHRY and CDR2 is SYGVKD in the germline V gene. The junction had 5 bases not matched to a gene; V was cut back by 4 bases and J by 2 bases. The CDR3 runs to 14 residues. CDR3 amino acids: CAISGDSATYEQYF. CDR3 nucleotides: TGTGCCATCAGTGGGGACAGCGCAACCTACGAGCAGTACTTC.

The V and J genes are TRBV19 and TRBJ1-2, with 7 bases that match TRBD1. This CDR3 has 12 amino acids. Unmatched junction bases numbered 6, after V lost 4 bases and J lost 10 bases. Per the germline V gene, CDR1 is LNHDA and CDR2 is SQIVND (reference sequence). The CDR3 bases are TGTGCCAGTAGTACGTACAGGGGAGACTACACCTTC. It is translated as CASSTYRGDYTF.

J is TRBJ1-1 and V is TRBV19; D remains unclear. From germline, CDR1 is LNHDA and CDR2 SQIVND (reference sequence). Trimming removed 6 bases at V and 1 base at J, with 6 bases between. The CDR3 has 12 residues. The CDR3 sequence is CASRPGNTEAFF. DNA of the CDR3: TGTGCCAGTAGGCCCGGGAACACTGAAGCTTTCTTT.

The gene calls are TRBV27 and TRBJ2-7; 9 nucleotides align to TRBD2. Germline values: CDR1 MNHEY, CDR2 SMNVEV (reference sequence). The CDR3 runs to 15 residues. The V segment lost 4 bases and the J segment 2 bases; nucleotides outside the gene matches: 6. The CDR3 spells CASSYTSGPPYEQYF. CDR3 nucleotide sequence: TGTGCCAGCAGTTACACTAGCGGGCCCCCCTACGAGCAGTACTTC.

This clone was seen a handful of times. The chain is built from TRBV5-1 and TRBJ1-1, with TRBD1 as a possible D gene (6 bases). V dropped 3 bases and J dropped 0 bases, with 9 bases sitting between them. This CDR3 comprises 14 residues. Germline-derived CDR1 and CDR2 are SGHRS and YFSETQ. CDR3 loop: CASSSRGLNTEAFF. CDR3 nucleotides: TGCGCCAGCAGCTCCAGGGGCTTGAACACTGAAGCTTTCTTT.

The chain couples TRBV27 to TRBJ2-5; D might be TRBD1 or TRBD2, each matching 6 bases. CDR1 MNHEY and CDR2 SMNVEV come from the germline V gene (reference sequence). CDR3 size: 14 residues. The V gene lost 8 bases and the J gene lost 5 bases, with 18 bases spanning the gap. CDR3 loop: CASPTGGEGETQYF. In DNA form, the CDR3 reads TGTGCCAGCCCAACCGGGGGCGAGGGGGAGACCCAGTACTTC.

The rearrangement joins TRBV6-5 to TRBJ1-1; D is undetermined. The germline V gene encodes CDR1 MNHEY and CDR2 SVGAGI. V lost 0 bases, J lost 5 bases, and 13 bases lay in between. The CDR3 consists of 15 residues. CDR3 residues: CASSYSEGMGTEAFF. The DNA for the CDR3 is TGTGCCAGCAGTTACTCGGAAGGGATGGGGACTGAAGCTTTCTTT.

The V call is TRBV27, the J call TRBJ1-1; 7 bases agree with TRBD1. After removal of 6 bases from V and 2 bases from J, the junction contained 6 bases not matched to a gene. Germline V gene data show CDR1 as MNHEY and CDR2 as SMNVEV (reference sequence). This CDR3 is 14 amino acids long. The CDR3 loop reads CASRTGTDNTEAFF. In DNA, the CDR3 is TGTGCCAGCAGGACCGGGACAGATAACACTGAAGCTTTCTTT.

This clone showed up just a few times. The chain couples TRBV10-3 to TRBJ2-4, with D perhaps TRBD2 (5 bases). Per germline, CDR1 ENHRY and CDR2 SYGVKD. Trimming pared 11 bases from V and 1 base from J, leaving 12 bases between. CDR3 length equals 13 residues. CDR3 amino acids: CAPREAAKNIQYF. The CDR3 nucleotides read TGTGCCCCACGGGAAGCTGCCAAAAACATTCAGTACTTC.

The J gene is TRBJ1-1, the V gene TRBV4-3; the D is unclear. The V end lost 3 bases, the J end lost 1 base, and 6 bases lay between the germline ends. The CDR3 extends over 13 amino acids. The germline V gene encodes CDR1 LGHNA and CDR2 YSLEER. As DNA, the CDR3 is TGCGCCAGCAGCCAGCCAGGGAACACTGAAGCTTTCTTT. It is translated as CASSQPGNTEAFF.

The chain recombines TRBV7-9 with TRBJ2-3; 12 nucleotides align to TRBD1. With V trimmed by 5 bases and J by 2 bases, 5 bases remained unmatched. The germline CDR1 and CDR2 sequences are SEHNR and FQNEAQ (reference sequence). This CDR3 is built from 16 residues. CDR3: CASSHRDRGPTDTQYF. CDR3 nucleotide sequence: TGTGCCAGCAGCCACCGGGACAGGGGGCCCACAGATACGCAGTATTTT.

The CDR3 protein is CASSDFYEQYF. In DNA form, the CDR3 reads TGTGCCAGCAGTGACTTTTACGAGCAGTACTTC. The rearrangement joins TRBV25-1 to TRBJ2-7; no reliable D call. The length of the CDR3 is 11 residues. Germline CDR1 and CDR2: MGHDK and SYGVNS. V was pared by 3 bases and J by 4 bases, with 4 bases between.

The chain employs TRBV29-1 and TRBJ1-2, with a possible D match to TRBD1 (5 bases). Trimming removed 3 bases at V and 7 bases at J, with 12 bases between. CDR1 is SQVTM and CDR2 is ANQGSEA in the germline V gene. This CDR3 spans 12 amino acids. The CDR3 bases are TGCAGCGTTGAGCGGCAGGGCGCTGGCTACACCTTC. Translating it yields CSVERQGAGYTF.

The table lists this clone with a few counts. J is TRBJ2-1 and V is TRBV29-1; 9 nucleotides agree with TRBD2. J gave up 6 bases and V 7 bases, and 10 bases lay outside the gene matches. This CDR3 is 14 amino acids long. CDR1 and CDR2 from the germline V gene are SQVTM and ANQGSEA. Written as DNA, the CDR3 is TGCAGCGCCGCCCGTACGACTAGCGGCAATGAGCAGTTCTTC. It specifies CSAARTTSGNEQFF.

This clone has only one observation. The genes are TRBV13 and TRBJ1-5; D ambiguous. The CDR3 runs to 12 residues. Germline CDR1 and CDR2: PRHDT and FYEKMQ (reference sequence). Trimming shortened V by 5 bases and J by 4 bases, and 6 bases separated the two germline ends. The CDR3 DNA follows: TGTGCCAGCAGCCGATATAATCAGCCCCAGCATTTT. Residues: CASSRYNQPQHF.

This clone was recorded a few times. CDR3 loop: CASSVLQGSHPNYGYTF. As DNA, the CDR3 is TGTGCCAGCAGTGTATTACAGGGGTCCCATCCTAACTATGGCTACACCTTC. This chain uses TRBV6-1 with TRBJ1-2, with 7 positions matching TRBD1. This CDR3 region has 17 residues. Germline V lookup: CDR1 MNHNS, CDR2 SASEGT. After removal of 4 bases from V and 0 bases from J, the junction contained 11 bases not matched to a gene.

This chain uses TRBV4-1 with TRBJ2-1; 7 bases map to TRBD1. CDR1 is MGHRA and CDR2 is YSYEKL in the germline V gene. The CDR3 consists of 15 residues. The V segment lost 0 bases and the J segment 8 bases; nucleotides outside the gene matches: 7. The CDR3 DNA is TGCGCCAGCAGCCAAGAATGGGACAGCCTCGATGAGCAGTTCTTC. As protein: CASSQEWDSLDEQFF.

The J gene is TRBJ1-5, the V gene TRBV18; a weak D match, TRBD1 (5 bases). This CDR3 is built from 14 residues. CDR1 KGHSH and CDR2 LQKENI come from the germline V gene. The germline V and J ends were trimmed by 2 bases and 3 bases, with 8 bases remaining between them. The CDR3: CASSPTGPNQPQHF. The CDR3, as DNA: TGTGCCAGCTCACCAACGGGGCCCAATCAGCCCCAGCATTTT.

V usage is TRBV29-1 and J usage is TRBJ2-4, with D possibly being TRBD2 (7 bases). Germline V gene data show CDR1 as SQVTM and CDR2 as ANQGSEA. The CDR3 consists of 15 residues. The V end was cut by 0 bases, the J end by 3 bases, with 12 bases between. CDR3 sequence reads: CSVEDPGGGKNIQYF. The CDR3 DNA reads TGCAGCGTTGAAGACCCGGGGGGCGGCAAAAACATTCAGTACTTC.

About this clone itself: The CDR3 does not end in the conserved phenylalanine or tryptophan, so this is likely a read error. The DNA is omitted, as the CDR3 cannot be located on it reliably, and the CDR3 follows TCRdb's listing. The chain links TRBV7-2 to TRBJ2-7; the D segment call TRBD2 is taken from the table without a DNA check. Ends included, the CDR3 has 12 residues. CDR1 is SGHTA, CDR2 FQGNSA, per germline. CDR3 region: CASSLFAGKQSL.

The chain has TRBV6-4 and TRBJ2-1; D not certain. The CDR3 runs to 13 residues. The germline V gene has CDR1 MRHNA and CDR2 SNTAGT. Trimming removed 3 bases from V and 0 bases from J, with 3 bases in between. CDR3 nucleotides: TGTGCCAGCAGTGAGGACTCCTACAATGAGCAGTTCTTC. Protein: CASSEDSYNEQFF.

V is TRBV29-1 and J is TRBJ2-7, with 10 bases that match TRBD2. V dropped 4 bases and J dropped 2; count of bases not matched to a gene: 11. The germline V gene encodes CDR1 SQVTM and CDR2 ANQGSEA. There are 16 residues in the CDR3. The CDR3 sequence is CSVGGLTSGQPYEQYF. The CDR3 nucleotides are TGCAGCGTTGGAGGCTTGACTAGCGGGCAGCCCTACGAGCAGTACTTC.

This chain joins TRBV9 and TRBJ2-1, with 10 bases that match TRBD2. CDR3 length equals 16 residues. V gave up 4 bases and J gave up 7 bases; unmatched junction bases: 11. Germline V CDR1 and CDR2: SGDLS, YYNGEE. The CDR3 protein is CASSPTLAGDANEQFF. The CDR3 DNA reads as TGTGCCAGCAGCCCGACTCTAGCGGGGGACGCGAATGAGCAGTTCTTC.

This clone has a handful of counts. The V and J genes are TRBV29-1 and TRBJ1-1; no clear D. Trimming left V 5 bases short and J 4 bases short, with 5 bases between. The CDR3 runs to 10 residues. Germline assignment: CDR1 SQVTM and CDR2 ANQGSEA. The CDR3 loop is CSVISTEAFF. The CDR3 DNA follows: TGCAGCGTTATTAGCACTGAAGCTTTCTTT.

This clone was observed many times. The chain uses TRBV6-4 and TRBJ2-1, with 12 positions matching TRBD2. Germline V lookup: CDR1 MRHNA, CDR2 SNTAGT. V gave up 0 bases and J gave up 6 bases; unmatched junction bases: 0. CDR3 length: 15 amino acids. For the CDR3, the DNA is TGTGCCAGCAGTGACTCGACTAGCGGGAGCAATGAGCAGTTCTTC. This encodes CASSDSTSGSNEQFF.

This clone was counted only a few times. The chain is built from TRBV7-9 and TRBJ2-7, with D unclear. This CDR3 comprises 12 residues. Germline-derived CDR1 and CDR2 are SEHNR and FQNEAQ (reference sequence). Deletions cut 2 bases from V and 5 bases from J, with 7 bases between. CDR3: CASSLSGDEQYF. As DNA, the CDR3 is TGTGCCAGCAGCTTATCCGGAGACGAGCAGTACTTC.

This chain links TRBV5-6 with TRBJ1-1; D is uncertain. With 2 bases removed from V and 7 bases from J, the gap between germline ends came to 15 bases. Germline CDR1 SGHDT, CDR2 YYEEEE. The CDR3 runs 14 residues. The CDR3 sequence: CASSFGRAWGEAFF. The DNA of the CDR3 is TGTGCCAGCAGCTTCGGGCGCGCATGGGGTGAAGCTTTCTTT.